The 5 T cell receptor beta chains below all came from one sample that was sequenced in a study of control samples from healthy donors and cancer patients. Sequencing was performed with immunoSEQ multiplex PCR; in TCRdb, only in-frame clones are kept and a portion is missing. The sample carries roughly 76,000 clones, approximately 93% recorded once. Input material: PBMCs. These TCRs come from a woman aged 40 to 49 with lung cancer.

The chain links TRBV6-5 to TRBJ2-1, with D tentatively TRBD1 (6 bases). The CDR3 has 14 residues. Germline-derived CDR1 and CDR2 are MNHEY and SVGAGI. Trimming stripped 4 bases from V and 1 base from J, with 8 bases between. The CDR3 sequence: CASSSDSSYNEQFF. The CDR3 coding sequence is TGTGCCAGCAGTTCGGACAGTTCCTACAATGAGCAGTTCTTC.

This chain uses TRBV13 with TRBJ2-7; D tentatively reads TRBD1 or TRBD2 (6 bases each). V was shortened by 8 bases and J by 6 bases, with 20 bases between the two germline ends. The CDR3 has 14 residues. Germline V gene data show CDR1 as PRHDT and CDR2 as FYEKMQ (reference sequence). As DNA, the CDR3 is TGTGCCAGCTCAACAAGGGGGGAGGCTGGCGAGCAGTACTTC. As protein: CASSTRGEAGEQYF. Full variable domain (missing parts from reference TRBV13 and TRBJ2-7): AAGVIQSPRHLIKEKRETATLKCYPIPRHDTVYWYQQGPGQDPQFLISFYEKMQSDKGSIPDRFSAQQFSDYHSELNMSSLELGDSALYFCASSTRGEAGEQYFGPGTRLTVT.

CDR3 residues: CASSDSPNRGRGAFF. CDR3 DNA: TGTGCCAGCAGTGACTCCCCTAACCGGGGCCGGGGTGCTTTCTTT. The chain uses TRBV6-4 and TRBJ1-1, with D maybe TRBD1 (5 bases). There are 15 residues in the CDR3. V was cut by 0 bases and J by 11 bases, with 19 bases left in between. Germline V gene sequence: CDR1 MRHNA, CDR2 SNTAGT.

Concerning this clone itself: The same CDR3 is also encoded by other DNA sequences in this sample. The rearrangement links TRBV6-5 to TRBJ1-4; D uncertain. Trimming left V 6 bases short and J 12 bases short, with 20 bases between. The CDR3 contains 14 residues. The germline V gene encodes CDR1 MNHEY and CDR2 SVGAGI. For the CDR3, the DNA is TGTGCCAGCAGGAACGACGTCTCGAGCGGGGAACTGTTTTTT. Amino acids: CASRNDVSSGELFF.

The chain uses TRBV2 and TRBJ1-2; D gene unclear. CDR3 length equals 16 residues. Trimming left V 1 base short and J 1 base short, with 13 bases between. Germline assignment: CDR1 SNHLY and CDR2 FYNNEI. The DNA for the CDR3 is TGTGCCAGCAGTGAAGGCCCACAGAGACTTAACTATGGCTACACCTTC. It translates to CASSEGPQRLNYGYTF.